These 2 T cell receptor beta chains share one sample of origin, sequenced in a study of early T cells in non-severe SARS-CoV-2 infection. One entry per CDR3 protein results from TCRdb running MiXCR on the 5' RACE reads. The sample yields 60,000 or so distinct CDR3 sequences, 11% seen once. The source material was whole blood. These receptors were taken from an adult who was a healthcare worker with PCR-confirmed SARS-CoV-2 infection or an uninfected control (not recorded which).

This clonotype showed up many times. J is TRBJ1-1 and V is TRBV9; possible D gene TRBD1, 6 bases. The CDR3 sequence is 13 residues long. Germline V gives CDR1 SGDLS, CDR2 YYNGEE. The V end lost 0 bases, the J end lost 11 bases, and 14 bases lay between the germline ends. CDR3 protein: CASSVVTRDIAFF. The CDR3 nucleotides are TGTGCCAGCAGCGTAGTAACCCGGGACATTGCTTTCTTT.

The chain couples TRBV20-1 to TRBJ1-3, with D unclear. The V gene's germline CDR1 is DFQATT and CDR2 SNEGSKA (reference sequence). V lost 6 bases and J 8 bases, leaving 11 bases between the germline ends. The CDR3 covers 11 residues. The CDR3 reads CSAPVQDTIYF. The CDR3 region has the DNA TGCAGTGCACCTGTTCAGGACACCATATATTTT.